Listed below are T cell receptor beta chains from one sample, sequenced in a study of T-cell memory formation after mild COVID-19. Using its own MiXCR run on the 5' RACE reads, TCRdb lists one record per CDR3 protein. The sample includes about half a million distinct CDR3 sequences, about 20% of them seen just once. The sequencing sample was made of PBMCs or a T cell subset sorted from them (not recorded which). Receptor source: an adult woman who had mild COVID-19 (a few samples of this study predate the infection). Cell type and time point are not known. CDR3s include the opening cysteine and the closing phenylalanine or tryptophan. D genes are given only for firm matches. Clone size appears in some rows only: once, few, many, or a class for an expanded clone.

j_call,d_call,cdr3_length,clone_size,v_call,cdr3_nt,cdr3_aa
TRBJ2-1,-,13,-,TRBV29-1,TGCAGCGTTGGATGGGATAGGAGCAATGAGCAGTTCTTC,CSVGWDRSNEQFF
TRBJ2-2,TRBD1,16,-,TRBV12-3/TRBV12-4,TGTGCCAGCAGCTTAGCCGACAGGGGTAACACCGGGGAGCTGTTTTTT,CASSLADRGNTGELFF
TRBJ2-7,TRBD1,15,few,TRBV7-6,TGTGCCAGCAGCTCCGGACAGGGGGCGGACTACGAGCAGTACTTC,CASSSGQGADYEQYF
TRBJ2-2,-,16,-,TRBV4-3,TGCGCCAGCAGCCAAAACGGACTATCGAACACCGGGGAGCTGTTTTTT,CASSQNGLSNTGELFF
TRBJ1-2,-,13,few,TRBV19,TGTGCCAGTACCCTAGCGAGGGTCGGGGGCTACACCTTC,CASTLARVGGYTF
TRBJ2-1,-,14,few,TRBV4-1,TGCGCCAGCAGCCAAGGAGGTGGGTGGCATGAGCAGTTCTTC,CASSQGGGWHEQFF
TRBJ2-3,-,14,-,TRBV12-5,TGTGCTAGTGGTTTGGGAGACTACGCAGATACGCAGTATTTT,CASGLGDYADTQYF
TRBJ2-1,TRBD2,16,few,TRBV7-9,TGTGCCAGCAGCTCCCTAGCGGGGATGGCATACAATGAGCAGTTCTTC,CASSSLAGMAYNEQFF
TRBJ2-1,-,15,few,TRBV20-1,TGCAGTGCTAGTAACGCCGGGAGCTCCTACAATGAGCAGTTCTTC,CSASNAGSSYNEQFF
TRBJ2-5,-,16,-,TRBV5-1,TGCGCCAGCAGCTTTTCCCCCATAGGGGCGGCAGAGACCCAGTACTTC,CASSFSPIGAAETQYF
TRBJ2-1,TRBD2,16,-,TRBV19,TGTGCCAGTAGTATACTCCCTAGCGGGGCTCTGAATGAGCAGTTCTTC,CASSILPSGALNEQFF
TRBJ1-2,-,13,few,TRBV5-1,TGCGCCAGCAGCCTAGACAGGACGTATGGCTACACCTTC,CASSLDRTYGYTF
TRBJ1-2,TRBD1,16,-,TRBV12-3/TRBV12-4,TGTGCCAGCAGTTTGGGGGGCGGGGACAGAACCTATGGCTACACCTTC,CASSLGGGDRTYGYTF
TRBJ2-7,TRBD2,15,-,TRBV24-1,TGTGCCACCAGTGATCTTTCTAGCGGCCACTACGAGCAGTACTTC,CATSDLSSGHYEQYF
TRBJ2-7,-,14,many,TRBV20-1,TGCAGTGCTTCGGACCTTCGGAGGAGCTACGAGCAGTACTTC,CSASDLRRSYEQYF
TRBJ2-7,TRBD1,15,-,TRBV25-1,TGTGCCAGCAGTGACACCAGGGGGCGCGGTTACGAGCAGTACTTC,CASSDTRGRGYEQYF
TRBJ2-5,TRBD2,14,-,TRBV5-4,TGTGCCAGCAGCTCGGGGACTAGCGAAGAGACCCAGTACTTC,CASSSGTSEETQYF
TRBJ2-1,-,13,many,TRBV5-1,TGCGCCAGCAAAATTGCGGGTATCAATGAGCAGTTCTTC,CASKIAGINEQFF
TRBJ2-1,-,17,many,TRBV7-6,TGTGCCAGCAGCCCCCGGGGGTGGCAGGCGCAAGACAATGAGCAGTTCTTC,CASSPRGWQAQDNEQFF
TRBJ1-1,TRBD1,14,-,TRBV18,TGTGCCAGCTCACCCGTACAGGGGTGGGCTGAAGCTTTCTTT,CASSPVQGWAEAFF
TRBJ1-1,TRBD1,13,-,TRBV4-1,TGCGCCAGCAGACGGACAGGGTTCACTGAAGCTTTCTTT,CASRRTGFTEAFF
TRBJ2-7,-,12,once,TRBV27,TGTGCCAACGAGGGACCCTCCTACGAGCAGTACTTC,CANEGPSYEQYF
TRBJ2-4,TRBD2,20,few,TRBV6-6,TGTGCCAGCAGTTACTCGTCGGGACTAGCGGGACCCAAAGCCAAAAACATTCAGTACTTC,CASSYSSGLAGPKAKNIQYF
TRBJ2-3,-,15,-,TRBV7-3,TGTGCCAGCAGCTTTCAGTTAGCTAGCACAGATACGCAGTATTTT,CASSFQLASTDTQYF
TRBJ1-5,-,14,once,TRBV20-1,TGCAGTGCTCCGCGGGACGGACTCAATCAGCCCCAGCATTTT,CSAPRDGLNQPQHF
TRBJ2-1,TRBD2,19,-,TRBV15,TGTGCCACCAGCAGTTGGACGGGGGCCAGCGGGGGGTCCTACAATGAGCAGTTCTTC,CATSSWTGASGGSYNEQFF
TRBJ2-7,TRBD1,13,-,TRBV7-9,TGTGCCAGCAGAGACCGGGACAGCTACGAGCAGTACTTC,CASRDRDSYEQYF
TRBJ1-1,-,14,-,TRBV10-3,TGTGCCATCAAGAGGGAGGATATGAACACTGAAGCTTTCTTT,CAIKREDMNTEAFF